A single sample gave rise to the 5 T cell receptor beta chains below, sequenced in a study of blood T cell repertoires in COVID-19. Profiled with immunoSEQ multiplex PCR; TCRdb holds only in-frame clones, not every one. The sample has around 100,000 clones; around 88% are singletons. Input material: peripheral blood. These receptors came from a human donor in a cohort sampled during active COVID-19.

J is TRBJ1-2 and V is TRBV2, with D possibly matching TRBD1 (6 bases). Per the germline V gene, CDR1 is SNHLY and CDR2 is FYNNEI. V was shortened by 3 bases and J by 3 bases, with 8 bases between the two germline ends. The CDR3 sequence is 13 residues long. CDR3 residues: CASSDDRYYGYTF. CDR3 nucleotides: TGTGCCAGCAGTGACGACAGGTACTATGGCTACACCTTC.

The V call is TRBV18, the J call TRBJ2-5; a possible D gene is TRBD2 (5 bases). Between the trimmed V and J ends, which lost 4 bases and 5 bases, there was a span of 11 bases. Germline CDR1 is KGHSH and CDR2 is LQKENI. This CDR3 is 13 amino acids long. CDR3 coding DNA: TGTGCCAGCTCACTCGGACTTAGGGAGACCCAGTACTTC. Translated: CASSLGLRETQYF.

The V and J genes are TRBV5-6 and TRBJ2-5; tentatively, D is TRBD2 (6 bases). CDR3 length: 15 amino acids. The germline V gene has CDR1 SGHDT and CDR2 YYEEEE. V gave up 3 bases and J gave up 3 bases, with 15 bases separating them. CDR3 protein: CASSCAGCGEETQYF. CDR3 DNA sequence: TGTGCCAGCAGCTGCGCAGGCTGCGGGGAAGAGACCCAGTACTTC.

The rearrangement uses TRBV6-5 and TRBJ2-7; TRBD1 agrees at 7 bases. After removal of 8 bases from V and 2 bases from J, the junction contained 12 bases not matched to a gene. Germline V CDR1 and CDR2: MNHEY, SVGAGI. The CDR3 contains 15 residues. The CDR3: CASRRQGDHTYEQYF. DNA for the CDR3: TGTGCCAGCCGCCGCCAGGGGGATCACACCTACGAGCAGTACTTC.

The J gene is TRBJ2-6, the V gene TRBV5-1, with TRBD1 matching over 10 bases. V was clipped by 3 bases and J by 2 bases; unmatched bases: 8. The CDR3 contains 18 residues. Germline V CDR1 and CDR2: SGHRS, YFSETQ. The CDR3 sequence: CASSSWPDRGTGANVLTF. In DNA, the CDR3 is TGCGCCAGCAGCTCTTGGCCGGACAGGGGGACTGGGGCCAACGTCCTGACTTTC.